Following are 7 T cell receptor beta chains from one sample sequenced in a study of T cell clonotyping in hematopoietic cell transplantation. The method was immunoSEQ multiplex PCR; TCRdb's version includes in-frame clones alone and lacks a portion of them. The table lists roughly 13,000 clones, about 98% of them singletons. Specimen: peripheral blood mononuclear cells, collected 30 days after allogeneic stem cell transplant. These receptors came from a female patient aged 50-60 years who had an allogeneic stem cell transplant from an unrelated donor, so T cells may come from the graft donor. Some clones in this sample may be carry-over from other donors' samples.

The chain uses TRBV25-1 and TRBJ1-2; the D is unclear. Trimming stripped 3 bases from V and 2 bases from J, with 13 bases between. Germline-derived CDR1 and CDR2 are MGHDK and SYGVNS. This CDR3 spans 15 amino acids. CDR3 residues: CASSDPRGENYGYTF. In DNA, the CDR3 is TGTGCCAGCAGTGATCCCCGCGGGGAAAACTATGGCTACACCTTC.

The chain recombines TRBV6-1 with TRBJ2-2; the match to TRBD2 covers 8 bases. Trimming at V came to 7 bases and at J to 6 bases, leaving 7 bases not matched to a gene. Germline values: CDR1 MNHNS, CDR2 SASEGT. This CDR3 spans 14 amino acids. CDR3 DNA sequence: TGTGCCAGCACGGGACTAGTACTTTCCGGGGAGCTGTTTTTT. Translation: CASTGLVLSGELFF.

This chain connects TRBV5-8 to TRBJ1-1; 9 bases map to TRBD1. Germline CDR1 reads SGHTS; CDR2 reads YDEGEE. Germline trimming cut 4 bases from V and 1 base from J; bases unmatched to any gene: 8. The CDR3 runs 16 residues. DNA for the CDR3: TGTGCCAGCAGCCACCACAGGGGGCAGGGGAACACTGAAGCTTTCTTT. Translating gives CASSHHRGQGNTEAFF. Based on the CDR3 plus reference TRBV5-8 and TRBJ1-1, the full variable domain is EAGVTQSPTHLIKTRGQQATLRCSPISGHTSVYWYQQALGLGLQFLLWYDEGEERNRGNFPPRFSGRQFPNYSSELNVNALELEDSALYLCASSHHRGQGNTEAFFGQGTRLTVV.

The chain recombines TRBV4-2 with TRBJ2-3; 7 bases fit TRBD1. After removal of 4 bases from V and 5 bases from J, the junction contained 6 bases not matched to a gene. Germline V gene lookup returns CDR1 LGHNA and CDR2 YNFKEQ. CDR3 length: 14 residues. CDR3: CASSPGQDRDTQYF. In nucleotides, the CDR3 is TGTGCCAGCAGCCCCGGACAGGACAGAGATACGCAGTATTTT.

V gene TRBV25-1 combines with J gene TRBJ2-7, with D perhaps TRBD2 (6 bases). V lost 5 bases to trimming and J lost 7 bases, with 15 bases between them. Germline V gene data show CDR1 as MGHDK and CDR2 as SYGVNS. This CDR3 is 13 amino acids long. DNA of the CDR3: TGTGCCAGCAGTTCGAGGCAGGGAGGTGAGCAGTACTTC. Protein product: CASSSRQGGEQYF.

This chain connects TRBV10-3 to TRBJ1-1; the D is unclear. The germline V gene encodes CDR1 ENHRY and CDR2 SYGVKD. This CDR3 has 13 amino acids. V lost 6 bases and J lost 9, with 17 bases in between. The CDR3 bases are TGTGCCATCAGCCCGGGTCAAAGTACCCAAGCTTTCTTT. This translates into CAISPGQSTQAFF.

The chain recombines TRBV15 with TRBJ1-4; D remains ambiguous. Trimming stripped 0 bases from V and 8 bases from J, with 19 bases between. The CDR3 is 17 amino acids. Germline V CDR1 and CDR2: LNHNV, YYDKDF (reference sequence). The CDR3: CATSREGAARTGEKLFF. The CDR3 coding sequence is TGTGCCACCAGCAGAGAGGGAGCCGCACGTACGGGAGAAAAACTGTTTTTT.